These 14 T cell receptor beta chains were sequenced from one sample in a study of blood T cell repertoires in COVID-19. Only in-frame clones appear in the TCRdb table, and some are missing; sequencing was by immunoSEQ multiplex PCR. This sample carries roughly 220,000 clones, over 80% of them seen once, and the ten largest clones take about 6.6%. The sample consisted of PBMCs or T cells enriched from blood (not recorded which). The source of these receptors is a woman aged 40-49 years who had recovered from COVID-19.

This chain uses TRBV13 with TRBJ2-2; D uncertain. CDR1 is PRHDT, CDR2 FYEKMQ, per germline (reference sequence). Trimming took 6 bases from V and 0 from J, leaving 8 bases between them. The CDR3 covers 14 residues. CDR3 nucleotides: TGTGCCAGCAGAACCAGGACGAACACCGGGGAGCTGTTTTTT. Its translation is CASRTRTNTGELFF.

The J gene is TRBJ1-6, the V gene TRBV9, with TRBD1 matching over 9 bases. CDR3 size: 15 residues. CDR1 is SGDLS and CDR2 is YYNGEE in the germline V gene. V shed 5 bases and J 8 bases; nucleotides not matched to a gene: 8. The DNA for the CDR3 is TGTGCCAGCAGGTACCGGGACAGGGTGGATTCACCCCTCCACTTT. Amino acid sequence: CASRYRDRVDSPLHF.

The CDR3 region has the DNA TGTGCCAGCAGCCCCGGGTTAACTAGCACAGATACGCAGTATTTT. Translation gives CASSPGLTSTDTQYF. V and J are TRBV7-3 and TRBJ2-3; D gene unclear. CDR1 is SGHTA and CDR2 is FQGTGA in the germline V gene. The CDR3 is 15 residues long. The V end lost 5 bases, the J end lost 0 bases, and 12 bases lay between the germline ends.

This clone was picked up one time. The CDR3 sequence: CASSQGRGNSPLHF. CDR3 DNA: TGTGCCAGCAGCCAGGGCAGGGGTAATTCACCCCTCCACTTT. The rearrangement joins TRBV3-1 (or the pseudogene TRBV3-2) to TRBJ1-6; a weak D match, TRBD1 (6 bases). CDR1 and CDR2 (germline): LGHDT, YNNKEL (reference sequence). The CDR3 loop spans 14 amino acids. V lost 3 bases, J lost 6 bases, and 9 bases lay in between.

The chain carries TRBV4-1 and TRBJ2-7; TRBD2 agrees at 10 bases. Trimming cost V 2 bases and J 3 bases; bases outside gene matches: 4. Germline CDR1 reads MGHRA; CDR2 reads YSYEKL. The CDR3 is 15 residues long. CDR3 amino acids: CASSQPSGRIYEQYF. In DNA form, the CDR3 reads TGCGCCAGCAGCCAACCTAGCGGGAGAATCTACGAGCAGTACTTC.

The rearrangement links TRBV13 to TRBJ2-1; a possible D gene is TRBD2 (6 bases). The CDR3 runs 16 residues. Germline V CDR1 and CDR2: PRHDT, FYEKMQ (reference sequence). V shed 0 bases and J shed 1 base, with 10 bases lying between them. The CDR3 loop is CASSLGRGDSYNEQFF. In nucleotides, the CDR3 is TGTGCCAGCAGCTTAGGCCGCGGGGATTCCTACAATGAGCAGTTCTTC.

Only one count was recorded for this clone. Written as DNA, the CDR3 is TGTGCCAGCAGCCCTCGCCCGAGGGAGCAGTACTTC. Translation: CASSPRPREQYF. The chain recombines TRBV7-6 with TRBJ2-7; no firm D call. The CDR3 contains 12 residues. The germline V gene has CDR1 SGHVS and CDR2 FNYEAQ. Between the trimmed V and J ends, which lost 5 bases and 7 bases, there was a span of 12 bases.

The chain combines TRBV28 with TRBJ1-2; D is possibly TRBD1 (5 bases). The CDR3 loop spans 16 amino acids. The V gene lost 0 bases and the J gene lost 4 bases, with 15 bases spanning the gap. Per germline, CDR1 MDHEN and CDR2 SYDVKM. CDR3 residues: CASSLWSGGTSYGYTF. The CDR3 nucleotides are TGTGCCAGCAGTTTATGGTCCGGGGGGACTTCCTATGGCTACACCTTC.

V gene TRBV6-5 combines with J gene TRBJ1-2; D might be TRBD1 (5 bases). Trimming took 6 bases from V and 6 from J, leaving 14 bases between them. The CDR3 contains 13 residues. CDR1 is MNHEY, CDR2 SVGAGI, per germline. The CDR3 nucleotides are TGTGCCAGCAGCTCCGGGGGGTTGGATGGCTACACCTTC. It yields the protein CASSSGGLDGYTF.

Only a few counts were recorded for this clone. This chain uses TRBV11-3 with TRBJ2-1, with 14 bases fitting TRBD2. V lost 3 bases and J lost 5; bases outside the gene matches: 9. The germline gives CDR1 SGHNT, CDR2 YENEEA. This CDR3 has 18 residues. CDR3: CASSFAGTSGSLDNEQFF. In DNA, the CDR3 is TGTGCCAGCAGCTTTGCCGGGACTAGCGGGAGTTTGGACAATGAGCAGTTCTTC.

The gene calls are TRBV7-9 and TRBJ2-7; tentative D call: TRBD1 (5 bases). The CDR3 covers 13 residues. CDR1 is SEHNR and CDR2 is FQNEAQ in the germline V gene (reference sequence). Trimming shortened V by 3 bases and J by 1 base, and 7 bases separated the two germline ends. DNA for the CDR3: TGTGCCAGCAGCTTGACAGCGTCCTACGAGCAGTACGTC. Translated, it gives CASSLTASYEQYV.

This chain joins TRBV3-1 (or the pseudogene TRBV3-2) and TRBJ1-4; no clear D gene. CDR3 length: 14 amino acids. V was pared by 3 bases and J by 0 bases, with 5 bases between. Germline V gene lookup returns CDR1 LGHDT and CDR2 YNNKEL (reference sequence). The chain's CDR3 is CASSQAATNEKLFF. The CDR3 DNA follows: TGTGCCAGCAGCCAGGCAGCAACTAATGAAAAACTGTTTTTT.

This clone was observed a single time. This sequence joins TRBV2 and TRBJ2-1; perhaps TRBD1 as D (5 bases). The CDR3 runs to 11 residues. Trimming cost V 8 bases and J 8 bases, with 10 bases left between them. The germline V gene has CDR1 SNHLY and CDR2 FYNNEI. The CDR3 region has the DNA TGTGCCAGCGTTCTAGGGGATGAGCAGTTCTTC. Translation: CASVLGDEQFF.

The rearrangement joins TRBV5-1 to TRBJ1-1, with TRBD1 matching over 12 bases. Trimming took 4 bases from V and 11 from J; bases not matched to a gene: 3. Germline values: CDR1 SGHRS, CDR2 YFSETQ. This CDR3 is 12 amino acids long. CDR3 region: CASSPGQGAAFF. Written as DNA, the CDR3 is TGCGCCAGCAGCCCGGGACAGGGGGCGGCTTTCTTT.